This T cell receptor beta chain was observed in a study of cytomegalovirus exposure and HLA in healthy donors. Broader study findings: TCR clusters originating in the first cohort tended to co-occur in the approximately 120 validation repertoires, according to a later analysis.

CDR1 and CDR2 from the germline V gene are SQVTM and ANQGSEA. This CDR3 region has 11 residues. Produced via immunoSEQ multiplex PCR; TCRdb's table is partial and in-frame only. In the table there are 75,000 to 90,000 clones, almost 97% of which are singletons. In its sample, this clone was seen a few times. Its antigen is currently unknown. The junction does not match germline at one end; this may be a read error. This chain uses TRBV29-1 with TRBJ2-3; 9 bases line up with TRBD1. Sequenced input: PBMCs. The source is a man aged 18 to 35 in good health and CMV-seropositive. This CDR3 reads CSVDRGQGMHF. CDR3 coding DNA: TGCAGCGTTGATAGGGGACAGGGTATGCATTTT.